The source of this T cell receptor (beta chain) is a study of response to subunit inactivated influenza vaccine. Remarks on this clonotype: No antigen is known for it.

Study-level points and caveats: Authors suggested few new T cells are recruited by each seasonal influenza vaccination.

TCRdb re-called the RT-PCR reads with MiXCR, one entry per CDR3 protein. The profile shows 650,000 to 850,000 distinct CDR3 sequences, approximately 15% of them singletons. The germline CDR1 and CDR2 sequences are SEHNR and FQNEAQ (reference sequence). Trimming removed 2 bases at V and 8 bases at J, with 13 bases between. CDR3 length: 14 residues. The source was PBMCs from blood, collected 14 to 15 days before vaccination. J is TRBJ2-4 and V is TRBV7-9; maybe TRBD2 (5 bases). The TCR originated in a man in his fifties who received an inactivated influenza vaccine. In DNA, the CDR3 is TGTGCCAGCAGCTTATCGTTGGGGAGAGACATTCAGTACTTC. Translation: CASSLSLGRDIQYF. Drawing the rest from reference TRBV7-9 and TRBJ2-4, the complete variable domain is DTGVSQNPRHKITKRGQNVTFRCDPISEHNRLYWYRQTLGQGPEFLTYFQNEAQLEKSRLLSDRFSAERPKGSFSTLEIQRTEQGDSAMYLCASSLSLGRDIQYFGAGTRLSVL.